The sequence of this T cell receptor beta chain was determined in a study of shared clonotypes between healthy human individuals. A note on this clone: Antigen specificity is unknown.

Memory CD4+ cells were the fraction left after CD45RA+ naive selection. General study points: A reduction in generation probabilities was seen for non-shared clonotypes relative to those shared by all four donors. Depth of sequencing was expected to influence donor clonotype sharing.

This table comes from immunoSEQ multiplex PCR, and its TCRdb copy is limited to in-frame clones, with some not included. The sample gives approximately 1.5 million clones, approximately 98.5% of which show up once; 0.3% to 0.45% is in the top ten. Sequenced input: naive CD4+ T cells sorted from blood. Subset here: CD45RA+ positively selected. The source of this sequence is a man aged 30 to 45 in good health.

CDR3 sequence: CASSPGPGSDYGYTF. The CDR3 region has the DNA TGTGCCAGCTCACCAGGGCCAGGGTCGGACTATGGCTACACCTTC. The V call is TRBV18, the J call TRBJ1-2; TRBD1 might be the D (5 bases). The V gene lost 2 bases and the J gene lost 3 bases, with 13 bases spanning the gap. The CDR3 runs to 15 residues. Germline loops: CDR1 KGHSH, CDR2 LQKENI.